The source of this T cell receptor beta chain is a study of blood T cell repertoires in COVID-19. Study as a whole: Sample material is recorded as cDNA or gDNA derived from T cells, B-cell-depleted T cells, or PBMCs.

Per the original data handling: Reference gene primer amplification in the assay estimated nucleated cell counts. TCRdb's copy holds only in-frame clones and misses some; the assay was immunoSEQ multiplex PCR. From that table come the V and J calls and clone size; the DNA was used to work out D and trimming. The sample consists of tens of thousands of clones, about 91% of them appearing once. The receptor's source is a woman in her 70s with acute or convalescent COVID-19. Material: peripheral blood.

Here the CDR3 reads CAWSTKTPNTGELFF. In DNA, the CDR3 is TGTGCCTGGAGTACGAAAACTCCCAACACCGGGGAGCTGTTTTTT. The chain is built from TRBV30 and TRBJ2-2; D remains ambiguous. Trimming took 2 bases from V and 2 from J, leaving 12 bases between them. The germline V gene encodes CDR1 GTSNPN and CDR2 SVGIG (reference sequence). The CDR3 sequence is 15 residues long.